This entry features one T cell receptor beta chain sequence. The CDR3 spans 12 residues. Looked up from germline, CDR1 is SNHLY and CDR2 is FYNNEI. Trimming removed 8 bases at V and 4 bases at J, with 9 bases between. The data are from a study of shared clonotypes between healthy human individuals. In the original workflow: Quality scores were absent from the junction-only immunoSEQ sequences, so filtering differed. Only in-frame clones appear in the TCRdb table, and some are missing; sequencing was by immunoSEQ multiplex PCR. The D gene and trimming were derived from the DNA, and the V and J assignments and clone size from that table. Here the sample spans about 560,000 clones, roughly four fifths being singletons.

What was sequenced was PBMCs. The chain is built from TRBV2 and TRBJ1-5; maybe TRBD1 (6 bases). The source of this sequence is a woman between 40 and 50 years old in good health. Some clones in this sample may be carry-over from other donors' samples. The CDR3 DNA is TGTGCCAGCGGAACAGGGAATCAGCCCCAGCATTTT. Protein sequence: CASGTGNQPQHF.